This T cell receptor beta chain comes out of a study of shared clonotypes between healthy human individuals. Cells designated naive CD8 were CD45RO-negative and were positively selected for CCR7, with terminally differentiated effector memory CD45RA+ cells excluded. In regard to this clone: Its antigen is unidentified.

This table comes from immunoSEQ multiplex PCR, and its TCRdb copy is limited to in-frame clones, with some not included. This table holds roughly 1,800,000 clones, roughly 95% found once. Germline loops: CDR1 SGHVS, CDR2 FNYEAQ. This CDR3 contains 13 residues. Trimming pared 5 bases from V and 3 bases from J, leaving 10 bases between. Regarding the study as a whole: Sequencing of the sorted subsets was shown by rarefaction to be incomplete despite large depth.

The sequence was obtained from a man younger than 30 in good health. Source material: naive CD8+ T cells sorted from blood. J is TRBJ1-1 and V is TRBV7-6; no reliable D call. CDR3 amino acids: CASSGEWDTEAFF. CDR3 sequence (DNA): TGTGCCAGCAGCGGGGAGTGGGACACTGAAGCTTTCTTT.